One sample yielded the 25 T cell receptor beta chains listed below, sequenced in a study of PD-L1 blockade in urothelial cancer. This table comes from immunoSEQ multiplex PCR, and its TCRdb copy is limited to in-frame clones, with some not included. The sample lists approximately 71,000 clones; around 90% were seen once. The material was PBMCs, obtained around atezolizumab (anti-PD-L1) treatment. These receptors all stem from a man aged 55 to 70 with urothelial cancer.

The chain has TRBV11-2 and TRBJ1-4; D is possibly TRBD1 (6 bases). This CDR3 spans 13 amino acids. Germline V gene data show CDR1 as SGHAT and CDR2 as FQNNGV. Trimming left V 0 bases short and J 10 bases short, with 9 bases between. CDR3 loop: CASSLEQGVKLFF. In DNA, the CDR3 is TGTGCCAGCAGCTTAGAACAGGGAGTAAAACTGTTTTTT.

The chain has TRBV5-8 and TRBJ1-2, with D possibly TRBD1 on 5 matching bases. Trimming shortened V by 10 bases and J by 4 bases, and 23 bases separated the two germline ends. Germline CDR1 reads SGHTS; CDR2 reads YDEGEE. CDR3 length: 15 residues. The DNA for the CDR3 is TGTGCCGGGGGGGTTCTCGGAGGGCTTGGCTATGGCTACACCTTC. Residues: CAGGVLGGLGYGYTF.

The chain recombines TRBV15 with TRBJ2-7; TRBD1 agrees at 10 bases. This CDR3 has 15 residues. Germline values: CDR1 LNHNV, CDR2 YYDKDF (reference sequence). The V and J ends lost 4 bases and 6 bases, in that order; junction bases with no gene match: 9. The CDR3 region has the DNA TGTGCCACCAGCAAAATGAGGACAGGGGGAAGCGAGCAGTACTTC. This encodes CATSKMRTGGSEQYF.

The J gene is TRBJ2-5, the V gene TRBV5-1; D might be TRBD2 (5 bases). CDR1 SGHRS and CDR2 YFSETQ come from the germline V gene. The CDR3 length is 14 residues. V lost 4 bases, J lost 0 bases, and 10 bases lay in between. CDR3 residues: CASSRDGDQETQYF. As DNA, the CDR3 is TGCGCCAGCAGCCGTGACGGGGACCAAGAGACCCAGTACTTC.

The chain links TRBV9 to TRBJ2-3; a possible D gene is TRBD2 (5 bases). The CDR3 spans 16 residues. V was pared by 2 bases and J by 2 bases, with 15 bases between. Germline CDR1 is SGDLS and CDR2 is YYNGEE. The CDR3 spells CASSVGPSIYTDTQYF. The DNA of the CDR3 is TGTGCCAGCAGCGTTGGGCCTAGCATTTACACAGATACGCAGTATTTT.

This clone was observed a single time. V is TRBV10-3 and J is TRBJ1-1; D not certain. Germline V gives CDR1 ENHRY, CDR2 SYGVKD. The CDR3 runs to 14 residues. V dropped 7 bases and J dropped 0 bases, with 12 bases sitting between them. The DNA for the CDR3 is TGTGCCATCAAATTTTCGAGCATGAACACTGAAGCTTTCTTT. The encoded protein is CAIKFSSMNTEAFF.

J is TRBJ2-7 and V is TRBV6-5; 7 bases are shared with TRBD1. The V segment lost 5 bases and the J segment 2 bases; nucleotides outside the gene matches: 9. The germline CDR1 and CDR2 sequences are MNHEY and SVGAGI. CDR3 length: 15 residues. The CDR3 coding sequence is TGTGCCAGCAGTACCAAGGGGGCGCTTCCCTACGAGCAGTACTTC. Amino acids: CASSTKGALPYEQYF.

This chain joins TRBV27 and TRBJ1-2; TRBD1 aligns across 8 bases. The CDR3 has 15 residues. Germline V gives CDR1 MNHEY, CDR2 SMNVEV (reference sequence). The V gene end was trimmed by 5 bases and the J gene end by 4 bases; junction bases not matched to a gene: 9. CDR3 amino acids: CASSPRQGSFYGYTF. The CDR3, as DNA: TGTGCCAGCAGTCCCAGACAGGGGAGTTTCTATGGCTACACCTTC.

This chain connects TRBV4-1 to TRBJ1-5, with TRBD1 matching 9 bases. Losses at the gene ends were 3 bases for V and 4 bases for J; bases not matched to a gene: 13. CDR1 MGHRA and CDR2 YSYEKL come from the germline V gene. The CDR3 extends over 18 amino acids. CDR3 region: CASSQDGTGYLWNQPQHF. The CDR3, as DNA: TGCGCCAGCAGCCAGGACGGGACAGGGTATTTATGGAATCAGCCCCAGCATTTT.

The J gene is TRBJ1-2, the V gene TRBV27, with D possibly being TRBD1 (5 bases). CDR1 is MNHEY and CDR2 is SMNVEV in the germline V gene (reference sequence). Trimming shortened V by 5 bases and J by 6 bases, and 16 bases separated the two germline ends. The CDR3 totals 14 residues. CDR3 sequence reads: CASSPNPWGDGYTF. CDR3 nucleotides: TGTGCCAGCAGTCCAAACCCCTGGGGGGATGGCTACACCTTC.

The chain has TRBV6-4 and TRBJ1-5, with D perhaps matching TRBD1 (6 bases). The germline V and J ends were trimmed by 6 bases and 3 bases, with 15 bases remaining between them. The CDR3 contains 15 residues. Germline V lookup: CDR1 MRHNA, CDR2 SNTAGT. CDR3 in amino acids: CASSVETGTNQPQHF. As DNA, the CDR3 is TGTGCCAGCAGCGTCGAAACAGGGACCAATCAGCCCCAGCATTTT.

The chain has TRBV23-1 and TRBJ1-6, with 7 bases that match TRBD1. TRBV23-1 is treated as an ORF (open reading frame) with a function not yet certain. The CDR3 runs 17 residues. With V trimmed by 2 bases and J by 4 bases, 8 bases remained unmatched. Written as DNA, the CDR3 is TGCGCCAGCAGTCAACCGGGACAGAACTTATATAATTCACCCCTCCACTTT. This translates into CASSQPGQNLYNSPLHF.

The chain is built from TRBV19 and TRBJ1-1, with 8 bases fitting TRBD1. This CDR3 has 15 amino acids. Germline CDR1 is LNHDA and CDR2 is SQIVND (reference sequence). Trimming removed 5 bases from V and 4 bases from J; junction bases left unmatched: 9. DNA of the CDR3: TGTGCCAGTAGTTCGACCGGGACAGGTCTCACTGAAGCTTTCTTT. It encodes CASSSTGTGLTEAFF. Full variable domain (rest looked up from reference TRBV19 and TRBJ1-1): DGGITQSPKYLFRKEGQNVTLSCEQNLNHDAMYWYRQDPGQGLRLIYYSQIVNDFQKGDIAEGYSVSREKKESFPLTVTSAQKNPTAFYLCASSSTGTGLTEAFFGQGTRLTVV.

This clone came up a few times. J is TRBJ1-4 and V is TRBV28; 7 positions agree with TRBD1. V shed 2 bases, J shed 7 bases, and the junction held 4 bases outside the gene matches. The CDR3 runs to 14 residues. Germline assignment: CDR1 MDHEN and CDR2 SYDVKM. For the CDR3, the DNA is TGTGCCAGCAGTTTACTGACAGGGAGTGAAAAACTGTTTTTT. Its translation is CASSLLTGSEKLFF.

The chain is built from TRBV27 and TRBJ1-1; 10 bases align to TRBD1. The trim removed 2 bases at V and 11 bases at J, leaving 2 bases unmatched. Germline values: CDR1 MNHEY, CDR2 SMNVEV (reference sequence). The CDR3 consists of 12 residues. CDR3 DNA sequence: TGTGCCAGCAGTTTAGGACAGGGGGGCGCTTTCTTT. Protein sequence: CASSLGQGGAFF.

This clone was counted a single time. The chain employs TRBV5-1 and TRBJ2-7; TRBD2 matches at 9 bases. J was trimmed by 5 bases and V by 3 bases; bases with no gene match: 12. Germline V CDR1 and CDR2: SGHRS, YFSETQ. The CDR3 consists of 16 residues. In DNA, the CDR3 is TGCGCCAGCAGCTCCGTCGGGGCGGGAGGGAGCGACGAGCAGTACTTC. Amino acids: CASSSVGAGGSDEQYF.

The rearrangement links TRBV18 to TRBJ2-7; D unresolved. This CDR3 has 15 residues. Germline lookup yields CDR1 KGHSH and CDR2 LQKENI. The V gene lost 0 bases and the J gene lost 3 bases, with 12 bases spanning the gap. This chain's CDR3 is CASSPPIPGHYEQYF. The CDR3 region has the DNA TGTGCCAGCTCACCACCGATCCCAGGCCACTACGAGCAGTACTTC.

The V call is TRBV6-5, the J call TRBJ1-1; D is perhaps TRBD1 (5 bases). The V gene lost 6 bases and the J gene lost 1 base, with 9 bases spanning the gap. The length of the CDR3 is 13 residues. Germline V CDR1 and CDR2: MNHEY, SVGAGI. The CDR3 nucleotides read TGTGCCAGCAGAGGACACCAGAACACTGAAGCTTTCTTT. Protein product: CASRGHQNTEAFF.

The rearrangement links TRBV2 to TRBJ1-1, with TRBD1 matching 8 bases. Germline lookup yields CDR1 SNHLY and CDR2 FYNNEI. This CDR3 has 15 amino acids. J gave up 7 bases and V 5 bases, and 12 bases lay outside the gene matches. The CDR3 protein is CASSRTRTGWGEAFF. CDR3 nucleotide sequence: TGTGCCAGCAGTCGAACGCGGACAGGGTGGGGTGAAGCTTTCTTT.

The rearrangement joins TRBV7-9 to TRBJ2-3; D ambiguous. The germline gives CDR1 SEHNR, CDR2 FQNEAQ (reference sequence). The length of the CDR3 is 14 residues. V gave up 5 bases and J gave up 6 bases, with 15 bases separating them. The CDR3 DNA is TGTGCCAGCAGCATCTCAGGTACACAGGATACGCAGTATTTT. Translation gives CASSISGTQDTQYF.

This clone was counted between two and nine times. The chain joins TRBV6-1 to TRBJ1-5; 10 bases map to TRBD1. The CDR3 is made up of 16 amino acids. Looked up from germline, CDR1 is MNHNS and CDR2 is SASEGT. Germline trimming cut 3 bases from V and 3 bases from J; bases unmatched to any gene: 5. The CDR3 is CASSDRDRGFNQPQHF. The CDR3 DNA is TGTGCCAGCAGTGACCGGGACAGGGGTTTCAATCAGCCCCAGCATTTT.

V gene TRBV30 combines with J gene TRBJ2-7; D perhaps matches TRBD1 (6 bases). This CDR3 is 13 amino acids long. Trimming pared 8 bases from V and 2 bases from J, leaving 16 bases between. Germline V gives CDR1 GTSNPN, CDR2 SVGIG (reference sequence). CDR3 sequence reads: CAHTGLGPYEQYF. CDR3 bases: TGTGCCCATACAGGGTTGGGCCCCTACGAGCAGTACTTC. The variable domain in full, completed from reference TRBV30 and TRBJ2-7, reads SQTIHQWPATLVQPVGSPLSLECTVEGTSNPNLYWYRQAAGRGLQLLFYSVGIGQISSEVPQNLSASRPQDRQFILSSKKLLLSDSGFYLCAHTGLGPYEQYFGPGTRLTVT.

This clone was counted a few times. The rearrangement links TRBV11-2 to TRBJ1-2; 7 bases line up with TRBD1. Looked up from germline, CDR1 is SGHAT and CDR2 is FQNNGV. This CDR3 region has 14 residues. After removal of 2 bases from V and 4 bases from J, the junction contained 4 bases not matched to a gene. CDR3 DNA: TGTGCCAGCAGCTTATCCCACAGGGGCTATGGCTACACCTTC. This translates into CASSLSHRGYGYTF.

The V call is TRBV18, the J call TRBJ2-1; the match to TRBD2 covers 9 bases. Germline lookup yields CDR1 KGHSH and CDR2 LQKENI. The length of the CDR3 is 14 residues. With 0 bases clipped from V and 15 bases from J, the junction kept 9 bases outside the gene matches. The CDR3 is CASSPPAGGLVPFF. Here the CDR3 DNA reads TGTGCCAGCTCACCACCAGCGGGAGGCTTAGTTCCGTTCTTC.

The chain uses TRBV4-3 and TRBJ2-5; 7 nucleotides line up with TRBD2. Trimming at V came to 0 bases and at J to 3 bases, leaving 1 base not matched to a gene. Per the germline V gene, CDR1 is LGHNA and CDR2 is YSLEER. CDR3 length equals 14 residues. The CDR3 DNA sequence: TGCGCCAGCAGCCAAGAACGGGGGGAAGAGACCCAGTACTTC. Translated: CASSQERGEETQYF.